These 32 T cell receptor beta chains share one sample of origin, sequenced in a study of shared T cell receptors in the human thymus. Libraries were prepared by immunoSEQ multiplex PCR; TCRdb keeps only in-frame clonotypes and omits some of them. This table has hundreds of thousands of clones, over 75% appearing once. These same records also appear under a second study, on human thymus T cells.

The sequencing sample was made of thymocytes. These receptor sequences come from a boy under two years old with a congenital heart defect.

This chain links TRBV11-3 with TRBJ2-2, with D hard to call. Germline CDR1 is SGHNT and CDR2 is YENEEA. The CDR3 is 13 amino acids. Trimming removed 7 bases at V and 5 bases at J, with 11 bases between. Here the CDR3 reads CASNPGPTGELFF. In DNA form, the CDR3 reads TGTGCCAGCAACCCTGGGCCTACCGGGGAGCTGTTTTTT.

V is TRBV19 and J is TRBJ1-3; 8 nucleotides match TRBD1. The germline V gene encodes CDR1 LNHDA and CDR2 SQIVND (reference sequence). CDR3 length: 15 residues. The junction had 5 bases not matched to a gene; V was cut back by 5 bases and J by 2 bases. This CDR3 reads CASSVRGLAGNTIYF. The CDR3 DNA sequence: TGTGCCAGTAGTGTCAGGGGGCTTGCTGGAAACACCATATATTTT.

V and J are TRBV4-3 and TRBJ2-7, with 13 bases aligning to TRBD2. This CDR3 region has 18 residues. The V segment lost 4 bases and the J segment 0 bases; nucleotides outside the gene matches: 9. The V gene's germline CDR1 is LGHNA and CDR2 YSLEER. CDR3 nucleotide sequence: TGCGCCAGCAGCCCTGAAGGGACTAGCGGGAATAGCTCCTACGAGCAGTACTTC. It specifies CASSPEGTSGNSSYEQYF.

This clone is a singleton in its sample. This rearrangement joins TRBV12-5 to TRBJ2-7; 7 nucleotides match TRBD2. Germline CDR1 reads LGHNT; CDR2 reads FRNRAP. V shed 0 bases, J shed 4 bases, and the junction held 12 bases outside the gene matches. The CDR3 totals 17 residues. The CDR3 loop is CASGLVWDGSGEYEQYF. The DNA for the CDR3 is TGTGCTAGTGGTTTGGTATGGGATGGGAGCGGGGAATACGAGCAGTACTTC.

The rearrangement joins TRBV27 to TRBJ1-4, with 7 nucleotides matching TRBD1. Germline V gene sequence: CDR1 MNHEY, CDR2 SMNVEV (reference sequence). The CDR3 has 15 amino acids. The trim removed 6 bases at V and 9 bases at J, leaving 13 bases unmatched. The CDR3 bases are TGTGCCAGCAGACTCAACAGGGGCCAGGGGCAAAAACTGTTTTTT. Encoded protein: CASRLNRGQGQKLFF.

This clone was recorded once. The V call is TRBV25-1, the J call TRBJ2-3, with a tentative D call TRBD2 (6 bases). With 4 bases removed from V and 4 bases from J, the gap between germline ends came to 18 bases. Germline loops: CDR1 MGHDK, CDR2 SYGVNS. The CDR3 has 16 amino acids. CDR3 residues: CASSAPRDLSADTQYF. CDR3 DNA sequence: TGTGCCAGCAGTGCGCCCCGGGACTTAAGCGCAGATACGCAGTATTTT.

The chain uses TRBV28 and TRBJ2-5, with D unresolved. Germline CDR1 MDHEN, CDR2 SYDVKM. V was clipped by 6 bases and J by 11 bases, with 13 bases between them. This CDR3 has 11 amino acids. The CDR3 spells CASSPLSEQYF. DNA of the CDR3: TGTGCCAGCAGCCCCCTTAGTGAGCAGTACTTC.

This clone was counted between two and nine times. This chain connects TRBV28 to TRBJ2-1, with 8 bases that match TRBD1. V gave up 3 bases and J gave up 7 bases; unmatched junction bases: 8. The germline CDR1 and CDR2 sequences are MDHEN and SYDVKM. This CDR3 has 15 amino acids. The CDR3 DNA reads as TGTGCCAGCAGTTTCCATCAGGGGGCAAGGAATGAGCAGTTCTTC. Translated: CASSFHQGARNEQFF.

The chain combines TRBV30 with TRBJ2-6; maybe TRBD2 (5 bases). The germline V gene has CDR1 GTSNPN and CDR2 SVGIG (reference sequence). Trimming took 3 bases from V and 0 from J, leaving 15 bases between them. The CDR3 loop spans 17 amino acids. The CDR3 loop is CAWRGRGYNSGANVLTF. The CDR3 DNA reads TGTGCCTGGAGAGGGAGAGGATACAACTCTGGGGCCAACGTCCTGACTTTC.

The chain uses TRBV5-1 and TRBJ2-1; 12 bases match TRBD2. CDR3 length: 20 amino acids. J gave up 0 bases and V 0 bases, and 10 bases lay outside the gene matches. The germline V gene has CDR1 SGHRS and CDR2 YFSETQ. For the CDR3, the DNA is TGCGCCAGCAGCTTGGGGGGGGGACTAGCGGGCCTAAGCTCCTACAATGAGCAGTTCTTC. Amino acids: CASSLGGGLAGLSSYNEQFF.

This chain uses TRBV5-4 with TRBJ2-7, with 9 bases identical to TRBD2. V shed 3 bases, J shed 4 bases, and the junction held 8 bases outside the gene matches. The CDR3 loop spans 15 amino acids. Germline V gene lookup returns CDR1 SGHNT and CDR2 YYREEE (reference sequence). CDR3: CASSSSGRRGYEQYF. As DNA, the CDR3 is TGTGCCAGCAGCTCGAGCGGGAGGCGGGGTTACGAGCAGTACTTC.

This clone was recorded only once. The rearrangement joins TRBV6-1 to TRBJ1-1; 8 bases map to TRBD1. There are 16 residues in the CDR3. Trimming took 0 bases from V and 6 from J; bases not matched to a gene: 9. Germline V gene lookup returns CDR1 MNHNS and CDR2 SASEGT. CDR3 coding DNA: TGTGCCAGCAGTGAAGCCGGACAGGGAGGTAGAGCTGAAGCTTTCTTT. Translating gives CASSEAGQGGRAEAFF.

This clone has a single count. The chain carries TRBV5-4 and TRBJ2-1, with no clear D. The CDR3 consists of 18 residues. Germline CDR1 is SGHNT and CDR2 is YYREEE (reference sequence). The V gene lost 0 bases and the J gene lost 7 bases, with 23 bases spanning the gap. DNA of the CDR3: TGTGCCAGCAGCTTGGCCCCCGTAGCATTCAATACTTGGAATGAGCAGTTCTTC. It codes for CASSLAPVAFNTWNEQFF. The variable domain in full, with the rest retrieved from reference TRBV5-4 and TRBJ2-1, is ETGVTQSPTHLIKTRGQQVTLRCSSQSGHNTVSWYQQALGQGPQFIFQYYREEENGRGNFPPRFSGLQFPNYSSELNVNALELDDSALYLCASSLAPVAFNTWNEQFFGPGTRLTVL.

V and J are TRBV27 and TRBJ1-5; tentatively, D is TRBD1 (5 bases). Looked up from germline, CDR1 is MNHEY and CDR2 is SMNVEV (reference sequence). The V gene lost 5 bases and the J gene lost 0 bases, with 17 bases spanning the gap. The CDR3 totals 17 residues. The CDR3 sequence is CASSPNDRGNSNQPQHF. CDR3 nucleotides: TGTGCCAGCAGTCCCAATGACCGGGGGAATAGCAATCAGCCCCAGCATTTT.

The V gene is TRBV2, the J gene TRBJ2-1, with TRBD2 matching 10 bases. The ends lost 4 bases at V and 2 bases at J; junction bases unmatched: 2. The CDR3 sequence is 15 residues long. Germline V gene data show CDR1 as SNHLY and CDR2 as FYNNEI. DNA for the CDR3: TGTGCCAGCAGTGTCACTAGCGGGGCCTACAATGAGCAGTTCTTC. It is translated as CASSVTSGAYNEQFF.

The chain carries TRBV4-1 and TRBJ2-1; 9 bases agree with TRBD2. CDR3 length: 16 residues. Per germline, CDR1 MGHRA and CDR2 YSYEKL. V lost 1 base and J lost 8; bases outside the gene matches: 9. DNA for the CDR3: TGCGCCAGCAGCCAAGCAGTCGCGGGAGGGGGGGATGAGCAGTTCTTC. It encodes CASSQAVAGGGDEQFF.

The CDR3, as DNA: TGCGCCAGCAGCCAATCAGCGGTCAACAATGAGCAGTTCTTC. Amino acid sequence: CASSQSAVNNEQFF. The chain uses TRBV4-1 and TRBJ2-1; D may be TRBD2 (5 bases). Germline V gives CDR1 MGHRA, CDR2 YSYEKL. This CDR3 comprises 14 residues. The V end lost 2 bases, the J end lost 5 bases, and 10 bases lay between the germline ends.

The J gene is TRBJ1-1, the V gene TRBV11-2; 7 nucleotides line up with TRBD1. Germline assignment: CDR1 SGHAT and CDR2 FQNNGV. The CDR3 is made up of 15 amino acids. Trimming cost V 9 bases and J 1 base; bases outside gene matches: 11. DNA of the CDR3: TGTGCCAGTTTCATCCGGGACAGCGCGAACACTGAAGCTTTCTTT. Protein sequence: CASFIRDSANTEAFF.

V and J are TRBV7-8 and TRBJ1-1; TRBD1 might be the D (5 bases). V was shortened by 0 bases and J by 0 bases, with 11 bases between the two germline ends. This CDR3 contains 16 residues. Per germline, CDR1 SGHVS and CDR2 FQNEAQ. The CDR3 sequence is CASSLAPSTVNTEAFF. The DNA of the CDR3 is TGTGCCAGCAGCTTAGCGCCTTCGACAGTGAACACTGAAGCTTTCTTT.

This chain's CDR3 is CASSSAPRLRKFF. The CDR3 DNA reads as TGTGCCAGCAGCTCCGCACCGAGACTCCGGAAATTCTTC. The chain employs TRBV7-2 and TRBJ2-1; D is uncertain. Germline V lookup: CDR1 SGHTA, CDR2 FQGNSA. This CDR3 has 13 residues. V was clipped by 4 bases and J by 16 bases, with 20 bases between them.

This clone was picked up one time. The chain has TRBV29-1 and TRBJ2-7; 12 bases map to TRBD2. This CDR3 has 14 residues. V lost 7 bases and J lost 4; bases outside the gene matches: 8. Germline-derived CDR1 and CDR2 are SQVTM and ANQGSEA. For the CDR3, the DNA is TGCAGCGGTTCCGAGACTAGCGGGAGTTACGAGCAGTACTTC. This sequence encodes CSGSETSGSYEQYF.

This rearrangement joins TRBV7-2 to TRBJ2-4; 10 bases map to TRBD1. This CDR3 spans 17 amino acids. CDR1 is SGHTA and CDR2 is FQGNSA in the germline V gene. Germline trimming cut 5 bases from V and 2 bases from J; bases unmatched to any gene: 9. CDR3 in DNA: TGTGCCAGCAGCCGCCCCGGGACAGGGGTGTCCAAAAACATTCAGTACTTC. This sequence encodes CASSRPGTGVSKNIQYF.

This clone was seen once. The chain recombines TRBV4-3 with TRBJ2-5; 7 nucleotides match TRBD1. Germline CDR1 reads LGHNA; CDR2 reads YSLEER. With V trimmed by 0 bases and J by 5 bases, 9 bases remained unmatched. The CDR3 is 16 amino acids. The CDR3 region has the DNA TGCGCCAGCAGCCAAGAAAGACAGGGAAATTGGGAGACCCAGTACTTC. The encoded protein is CASSQERQGNWETQYF.

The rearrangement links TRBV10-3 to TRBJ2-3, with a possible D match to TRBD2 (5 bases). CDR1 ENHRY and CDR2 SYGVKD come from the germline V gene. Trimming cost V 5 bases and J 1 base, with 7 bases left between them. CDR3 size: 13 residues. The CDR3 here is CAISYGGTDTQYF. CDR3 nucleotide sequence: TGTGCCATCAGTTACGGGGGCACAGATACGCAGTATTTT.

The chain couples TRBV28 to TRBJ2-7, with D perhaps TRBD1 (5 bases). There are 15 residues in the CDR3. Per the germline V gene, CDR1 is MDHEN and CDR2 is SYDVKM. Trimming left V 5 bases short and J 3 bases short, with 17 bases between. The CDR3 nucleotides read TGTGCCAGCAGTGGCTATGACAGAGGCCTCTACGAGCAGTACTTC. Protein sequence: CASSGYDRGLYEQYF.

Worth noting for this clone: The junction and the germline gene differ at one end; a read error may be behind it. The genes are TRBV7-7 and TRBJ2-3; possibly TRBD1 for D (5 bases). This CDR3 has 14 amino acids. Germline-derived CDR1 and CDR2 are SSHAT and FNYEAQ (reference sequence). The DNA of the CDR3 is TGTGCTAGCAGCTTAAAAGGGGGCACAGATACGCAGTATTTT. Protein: CASSLKGGTDTQYF. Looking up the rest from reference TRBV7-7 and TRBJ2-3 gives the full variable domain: GAGVSQSPRYKVTKRGQDVTLRCDPISSHATLYWYQQALGQGPEFLTYFNYEAQPDKSGLPSDRFSAERPEGSISTLTIQRTEQRDSAMYRCASSLKGGTDTQYFGPGTRLTVL.

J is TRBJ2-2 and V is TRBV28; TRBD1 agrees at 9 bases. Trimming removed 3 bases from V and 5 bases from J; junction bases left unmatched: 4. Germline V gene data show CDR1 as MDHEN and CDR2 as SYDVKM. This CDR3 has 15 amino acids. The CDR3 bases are TGTGCCAGCAGTTTGGACAGGGGAGGGACCGGGGAGCTGTTTTTT. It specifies CASSLDRGGTGELFF.

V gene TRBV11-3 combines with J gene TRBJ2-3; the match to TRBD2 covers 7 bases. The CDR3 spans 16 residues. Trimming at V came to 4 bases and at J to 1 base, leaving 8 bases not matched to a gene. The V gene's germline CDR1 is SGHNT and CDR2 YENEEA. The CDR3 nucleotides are TGTGCCAGCAGCTCTAGCGGTTTGCGGGGCACAGATACGCAGTATTTT. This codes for CASSSSGLRGTDTQYF.

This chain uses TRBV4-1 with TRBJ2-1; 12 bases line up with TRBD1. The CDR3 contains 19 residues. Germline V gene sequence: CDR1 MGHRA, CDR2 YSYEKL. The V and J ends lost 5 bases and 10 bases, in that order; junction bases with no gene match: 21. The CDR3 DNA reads TGCGCCAGCAGCACTCGTCCCCGGGGACAGGGGGCTGGAATGAGGGAGCAGTTCTTC. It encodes CASSTRPRGQGAGMREQFF.

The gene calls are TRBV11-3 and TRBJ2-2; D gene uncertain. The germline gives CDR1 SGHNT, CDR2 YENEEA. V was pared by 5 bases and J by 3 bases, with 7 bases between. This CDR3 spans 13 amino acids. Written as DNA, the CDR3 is TGTGCCAGCAGCATACGAGACACCGGGGAGCTGTTTTTT. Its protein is CASSIRDTGELFF. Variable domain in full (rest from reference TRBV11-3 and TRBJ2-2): EAGVVQSPRYKIIEKKQPVAFWCNPISGHNTLYWYLQNLGQGPELLIRYENEEAVDDSQLPKDRFSAERLKGVDSTLKIQPAELGDSAVYLCASSIRDTGELFFGEGSRLTVL.

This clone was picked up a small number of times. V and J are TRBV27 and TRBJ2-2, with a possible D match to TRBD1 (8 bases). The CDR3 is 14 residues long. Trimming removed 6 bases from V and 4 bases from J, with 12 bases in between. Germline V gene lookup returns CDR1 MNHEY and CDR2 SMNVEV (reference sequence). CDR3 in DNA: TGTGCCAGCAGGAGCGGGACAGGCACCGGGGAGCTGTTTTTT. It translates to CASRSGTGTGELFF.

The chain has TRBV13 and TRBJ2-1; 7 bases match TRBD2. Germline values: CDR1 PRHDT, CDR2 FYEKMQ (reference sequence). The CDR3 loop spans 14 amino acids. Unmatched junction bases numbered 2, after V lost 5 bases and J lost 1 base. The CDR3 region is CASSPGGSYNEQFF. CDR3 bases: TGTGCCAGCAGCCCGGGGGGATCCTACAATGAGCAGTTCTTC.